Below are 31 T cell receptor beta chains sequenced from a single sample in a study of T cells after yellow fever vaccination. TCRdb called the 5' RACE reads again in MiXCR, with one record for every CDR3 protein. The sample has under 350,000 distinct CDR3 sequences, roughly 4.3% seen once. The sequences come from PBMCs, collected 5 days after the yellow fever booster vaccination. The receptor set was obtained from a man aged 18 to 30 who received the YFV17D yellow fever vaccine.

The chain is built from TRBV3-1 and TRBJ2-5, with TRBD2 identical over 8 bases. Germline lookup yields CDR1 LGHDT and CDR2 YNNKEL (reference sequence). This CDR3 is 17 amino acids long. V trimming: 3 bases; J trimming: 2 bases; junction bases outside the gene matches: 11. CDR3 DNA sequence: TGTGCCAGCAGCCATCGATCGGGGGGGGCCGGGCAAGAGACCCAGTACTTC. This encodes CASSHRSGGAGQETQYF.

The chain uses TRBV7-9 and TRBJ1-2; a weak D match, TRBD1 (6 bases). Germline V gene data show CDR1 as SEHNR and CDR2 as FQNEAQ (reference sequence). The CDR3 covers 14 residues. Trimming shortened V by 4 bases and J by 7 bases, and 16 bases separated the two germline ends. The CDR3 nucleotides are TGTGCCAGCAGCTCCCGACGGGGGCTGGTTGGCTACACCTTC. It specifies CASSSRRGLVGYTF.

This clonotype was seen more than once but under ten times. This sequence joins TRBV12-3 or TRBV12-4 and TRBJ2-4; weak D call: TRBD2 (6 bases). V was trimmed by 7 bases and J by 1 base, leaving 17 bases between them. The CDR3 consists of 16 residues. The CDR3 protein is CASTNLEGYAKNIQYF. CDR3 bases: TGTGCCAGCACCAATTTGGAGGGCTATGCCAAAAACATTCAGTACTTC.

This clonotype was detected only a few times. V and J are TRBV9 and TRBJ2-3; D is undetermined. The CDR3 runs to 13 residues. Germline V gene data show CDR1 as SGDLS and CDR2 as YYNGEE. The V and J ends lost 0 bases and 4 bases respectively, with 6 bases between them. The CDR3 is CASSVVSADTQYF. The DNA of the CDR3 is TGTGCCAGCAGCGTAGTATCAGCAGATACGCAGTATTTT. The full variable domain, completed using reference TRBV9 and TRBJ2-3, is DSGVTQTPKHLITATGQRVTLRCSPRSGDLSVYWYQQSLDQGLQFLIQYYNGEERAKGNILERFSAQQFPDLHSELNLSSLELGDSALYFCASSVVSADTQYFGPGTRLTVL.

This clonotype was seen a few times. The genes are TRBV6-1 and TRBJ1-5; D call uncertain. Deletions cut 0 bases from V and 6 bases from J, with 3 bases between. The CDR3 extends over 12 amino acids. Germline CDR1 is MNHNS and CDR2 is SASEGT. The CDR3 loop reads CASSEAGQPQHF. The CDR3 region has the DNA TGTGCCAGCAGTGAAGCGGGTCAGCCCCAGCATTTT.

This clonotype was seen ten or more times. The rearrangement links TRBV11-2 to TRBJ2-1; 10 bases fit TRBD1. V trimming: 4 bases; J trimming: 3 bases; junction bases outside the gene matches: 9. The CDR3 contains 17 residues. CDR1 and CDR2 (germline): SGHAT, FQNNGV. CDR3 amino acids: CASSYLWGDRGYNEQFF. The CDR3 coding sequence is TGTGCCAGCAGCTACCTTTGGGGGGACAGGGGCTACAATGAGCAGTTCTTC.

This clonotype was found many times. The chain combines TRBV4-2 with TRBJ1-5; 9 bases fit TRBD1. Looked up from germline, CDR1 is LGHNA and CDR2 is YNFKEQ. The CDR3 extends over 18 amino acids. Trimming cost V 3 bases and J 8 bases; bases outside gene matches: 17. The CDR3 loop is CASSQGSVGQGTGEPQHF. The CDR3 DNA follows: TGTGCCAGCAGCCAGGGGTCCGTAGGACAGGGGACCGGTGAGCCCCAGCATTTT.

This clonotype turned up a few times. This chain connects TRBV6-2 or TRBV6-3 to TRBJ1-2; D is undetermined. Germline CDR1 is MNHEY and CDR2 is SVGEGT. V shed 4 bases and J shed 8 bases, with 8 bases lying between them. The CDR3 runs 11 residues. For the CDR3, the DNA is TGTGCCAGCAGTTGGGCGAGGGGCTACACCTTC. Translated, it gives CASSWARGYTF.

This clonotype was counted ten times or more. The chain joins TRBV7-2 to TRBJ1-1, with D perhaps TRBD1 (6 bases). Germline-derived CDR1 and CDR2 are SGHTA and FQGNSA. This CDR3 spans 15 amino acids. The V end lost 5 bases, the J end lost 5 bases, and 18 bases lay between the germline ends. This chain's CDR3 is CASSPGALTGTEAFF. DNA for the CDR3: TGTGCCAGCAGCCCAGGGGCGCTTACGGGAACTGAAGCTTTCTTT.

In this sample, this clonotype turned up a few times. The chain employs TRBV9 and TRBJ1-1, with TRBD1 identical over 9 bases. CDR3 length: 16 amino acids. J gave up 0 bases and V 5 bases, and 8 bases lay outside the gene matches. The germline gives CDR1 SGDLS, CDR2 YYNGEE. CDR3 bases: TGTGCCAGCAGTCCAACAGGGGGCCTCATGAACACTGAAGCTTTCTTT. Its translation is CASSPTGGLMNTEAFF.

This clonotype was detected a few times. CDR3 nucleotides: TGTGCCAGCAGTTTATTTCGGACAGGGGGCGTCCACACCTACAATGAGCAGTTCTTC. It specifies CASSLFRTGGVHTYNEQFF. The V call is TRBV27, the J call TRBJ2-1, with TRBD1 matching over 11 bases. This CDR3 is built from 19 residues. The V segment lost 1 base and the J segment 2 bases; nucleotides outside the gene matches: 10. CDR1 is MNHEY and CDR2 is SMNVEV in the germline V gene (reference sequence).

This clonotype appeared many times. The rearrangement joins TRBV24-1 to TRBJ2-3, with 7 bases fitting TRBD2. Germline CDR1 KGHDR, CDR2 SFDVKD. V shed 1 base, J shed 3 bases, and the junction held 6 bases outside the gene matches. This CDR3 is 16 amino acids long. CDR3 nucleotide sequence: TGTGCCACCAGTGATTTAGCGGGGAGTAGAACAGATACGCAGTATTTT. Encoded protein: CATSDLAGSRTDTQYF.

In its sample, this clonotype was seen a few times. The rearrangement joins TRBV7-2 to TRBJ1-6; no reliable D call. Per germline, CDR1 SGHTA and CDR2 FQGNSA. The CDR3 consists of 18 residues. Deletions cut 5 bases from V and 7 bases from J, with 24 bases between. The chain's CDR3 is CASSLRGPIVDSNSPLHF. DNA of the CDR3: TGTGCCAGCAGCCTTCGTGGCCCCATAGTCGACTCGAATTCACCCCTCCACTTT.

This clonotype was observed a few times. The V call is TRBV7-9, the J call TRBJ2-1; no reliable D call. V was clipped by 5 bases and J by 2 bases, with 16 bases between them. Germline assignment: CDR1 SEHNR and CDR2 FQNEAQ (reference sequence). The CDR3 runs to 16 residues. CDR3 coding DNA: TGTGCCAGCAGCCCGGTGGGCGGACGAGCCTACAATGAGCAGTTCTTC. It translates to CASSPVGGRAYNEQFF.

The CDR3 region has the DNA TGTGCCAGCAGTGTTTTTGGAGGAAGCAATCAGCCCCAGCATTTT. Residues: CASSVFGGSNQPQHF. The chain uses TRBV2 and TRBJ1-5, with D hard to call. CDR3 length: 15 residues. In germline, CDR1 is SNHLY, CDR2 FYNNEI. Trimming stripped 4 bases from V and 1 base from J, with 11 bases between.

In its sample, this clonotype was seen a few times. The chain joins TRBV4-1 to TRBJ2-3; 12 bases align to TRBD2. The trim removed 4 bases at V and 3 bases at J, leaving 8 bases unmatched. Germline-derived CDR1 and CDR2 are MGHRA and YSYEKL. The CDR3 runs 17 residues. The CDR3 here is CASSLRLAGDRTDTQYF. The CDR3 DNA reads as TGCGCCAGCAGCCTTCGACTAGCGGGGGACCGAACAGATACGCAGTATTTT.

The rearrangement uses TRBV28 and TRBJ2-5; perhaps TRBD1 as D (6 bases). CDR3 length equals 12 residues. Trimming stripped 8 bases from V and 2 bases from J, with 9 bases between. Germline CDR1 and CDR2: MDHEN and SYDVKM. CDR3 protein: CASGGLQETQYF. Written as DNA, the CDR3 is TGTGCCAGCGGGGGCTTGCAAGAGACCCAGTACTTC.

J is TRBJ2-5 and V is TRBV20-1; 12 bases are a match to TRBD2. Germline loops: CDR1 DFQATT, CDR2 SNEGSKA (reference sequence). The V gene end was trimmed by 1 base and the J gene end by 7 bases; junction bases not matched to a gene: 10. The CDR3 length is 16 residues. The CDR3 DNA sequence: TGCAGTGCTAGAGCCGGACTAGCGGGGCTAGGCGTGACCCAGTACTTC. Translation: CSARAGLAGLGVTQYF.

This clonotype was observed at least ten times. J is TRBJ2-1 and V is TRBV7-9; 13 bases map to TRBD2. Germline V gives CDR1 SEHNR, CDR2 FQNEAQ (reference sequence). CDR3 length: 14 residues. The V and J ends lost 9 bases and 5 bases, in that order; junction bases with no gene match: 4. The CDR3 nucleotides are TGTGCCAGTAGGGGGACTAGCGGGAACAATGAGCAGTTCTTC. Protein: CASRGTSGNNEQFF. Supplemented by reference TRBV7-9 and TRBJ2-1, the full variable domain reads DTGVSQNPRHKITKRGQNVTFRCDPISEHNRLYWYRQTLGQGPEFLTYFQNEAQLEKSRLLSDRFSAERPKGSFSTLEIQRTEQGDSAMYLCASRGTSGNNEQFFGPGTRLTVL.

In its sample, this clonotype was seen a few times. The chain carries TRBV28 and TRBJ1-5; tentative D call: TRBD1 (6 bases). The germline CDR1 and CDR2 sequences are MDHEN and SYDVKM. The CDR3 contains 16 residues. V was trimmed by 4 bases and J by 5 bases, leaving 18 bases between them. The CDR3: CASSSSPGAGYQPQHF. The CDR3 bases are TGTGCCAGCAGTTCCTCCCCGGGGGCAGGGTATCAGCCCCAGCATTTT.

V is TRBV4-2 and J is TRBJ1-1, with a weak D call TRBD1 (5 bases). The CDR3 is 15 residues long. Germline values: CDR1 LGHNA, CDR2 YNFKEQ. Deletions cut 2 bases from V and 3 bases from J, with 13 bases between. The CDR3 loop is CASSQLGVGDTEAFF. CDR3 in DNA: TGTGCCAGCAGCCAACTGGGCGTGGGGGACACTGAAGCTTTCTTT.

This clonotype was counted a few times. The chain carries TRBV20-1 and TRBJ2-1, with 8 nucleotides matching TRBD2. V shed 4 bases, J shed 5 bases, and the junction held 10 bases outside the gene matches. The CDR3 spans 15 residues. Germline V gene sequence: CDR1 DFQATT, CDR2 SNEGSKA (reference sequence). The CDR3 DNA sequence: TGCAGTGCTACCACTCCGGGGGGGCCCCACAATGAGCAGTTCTTC. This translates into CSATTPGGPHNEQFF.

This clonotype was seen a few times. The chain employs TRBV4-3 and TRBJ1-5; 8 bases map to TRBD1. CDR3 length: 17 residues. V was clipped by 2 bases and J by 7 bases; unmatched bases: 13. Germline V gene data show CDR1 as LGHNA and CDR2 as YSLEER. This chain's CDR3 is CASSQPFRDRSNQPQHF. CDR3 nucleotide sequence: TGCGCCAGCAGCCAACCCTTCCGGGACAGGTCAAACCAGCCCCAGCATTTT.

The chain combines TRBV3-1 with TRBJ2-5, with D uncertain. Trimming took 0 bases from V and 4 from J, leaving 18 bases between them. CDR1 and CDR2 (germline): LGHDT, YNNKEL (reference sequence). This CDR3 has 17 residues. For the CDR3, the DNA is TGTGCCAGCAGCCAAGATCCCAATTCTTGGCTAGGAGAGACCCAGTACTTC. This gives the protein CASSQDPNSWLGETQYF.

This clonotype showed up many times. The rearrangement uses TRBV20-1 and TRBJ1-1, with D tentatively TRBD1 (5 bases). V was trimmed by 6 bases and J by 4 bases, leaving 18 bases between them. This CDR3 is built from 14 residues. Germline values: CDR1 DFQATT, CDR2 SNEGSKA (reference sequence). DNA of the CDR3: TGCAGTGCCACACCCCAGGTGGGGACCACTGAAGCTTTCTTT. Translating it yields CSATPQVGTTEAFF.

J is TRBJ2-5 and V is TRBV6-4; TRBD2 matches 9 bases. Germline CDR1 reads MRHNA; CDR2 reads SNTAGT. The CDR3 runs to 15 residues. V was pared by 3 bases and J by 4 bases, with 6 bases of the junction left unmatched. CDR3 residues: CASSDEGSGGETQYF. CDR3 in DNA: TGTGCCAGCAGTGATGAAGGTAGCGGGGGAGAGACCCAGTACTTC.

CDR3 sequence (DNA): TGTGCCAGCAGCTTACGAACCGGGACAGGGGGGAATGAAAAACTGTTTTTT. Translating it yields CASSLRTGTGGNEKLFF. V gene TRBV7-6 combines with J gene TRBJ1-4, with TRBD1 matching over 11 bases. In germline, CDR1 is SGHVS, CDR2 FNYEAQ. The CDR3 totals 17 residues. V was pared by 2 bases and J by 5 bases, with 7 bases of the junction left unmatched.

The chain recombines TRBV5-1 with TRBJ2-2; perhaps TRBD2 as D (6 bases). Germline CDR1 and CDR2: SGHRS and YFSETQ. The CDR3 runs to 16 residues. Trimming shortened V by 4 bases and J by 1 base, and 14 bases separated the two germline ends. CDR3 nucleotides: TGCGCCAGCAGCCTGACGGCGGGGTTGAACACCGGGGAGCTGTTTTTT. Protein product: CASSLTAGLNTGELFF.

This clonotype was found many times. The V and J genes are TRBV20-1 and TRBJ2-7; D is possibly TRBD1 (6 bases). Germline assignment: CDR1 DFQATT and CDR2 SNEGSKA (reference sequence). The length of the CDR3 is 12 residues. V gave up 6 bases and J gave up 5 bases, with 14 bases separating them. Here the CDR3 DNA reads TGCAGTGCCGCGGACAGACTAAACGAGCAGTACTTC. The encoded protein is CSAADRLNEQYF.

The chain combines TRBV20-1 with TRBJ1-5; a possible D gene is TRBD1 (5 bases). Germline-derived CDR1 and CDR2 are DFQATT and SNEGSKA (reference sequence). The CDR3 spans 13 residues. Deletions cut 3 bases from V and 4 bases from J, with 10 bases between. For the CDR3, the DNA is TGCAGTGCTAGGGGGGACGCAAATCAGCCCCAGCATTTT. It specifies CSARGDANQPQHF.

This clonotype has more than one count but fewer than ten. V and J are TRBV7-3 and TRBJ2-1; 9 bases fit TRBD2. J lost 8 bases, V lost 5 bases, and 10 bases had no gene match. CDR3 length: 15 residues. Looked up from germline, CDR1 is SGHTA and CDR2 is FQGTGA. The CDR3 coding sequence is TGTGCCAGCAGCCCCAGGACTAGCGTGATCGATGAGCAGTTCTTC. Protein sequence: CASSPRTSVIDEQFF.